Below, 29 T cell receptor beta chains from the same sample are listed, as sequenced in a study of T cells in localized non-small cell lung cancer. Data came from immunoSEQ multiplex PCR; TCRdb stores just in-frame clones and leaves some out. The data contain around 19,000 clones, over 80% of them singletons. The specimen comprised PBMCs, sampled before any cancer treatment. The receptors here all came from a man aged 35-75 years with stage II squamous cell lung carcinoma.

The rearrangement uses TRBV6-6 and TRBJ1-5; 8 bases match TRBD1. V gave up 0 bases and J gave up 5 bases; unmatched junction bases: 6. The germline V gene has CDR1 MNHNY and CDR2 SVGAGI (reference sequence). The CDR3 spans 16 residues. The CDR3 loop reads CASSYSGTGGDQPQHF. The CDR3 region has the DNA TGTGCCAGCAGTTACTCAGGGACAGGAGGGGATCAGCCCCAGCATTTT.

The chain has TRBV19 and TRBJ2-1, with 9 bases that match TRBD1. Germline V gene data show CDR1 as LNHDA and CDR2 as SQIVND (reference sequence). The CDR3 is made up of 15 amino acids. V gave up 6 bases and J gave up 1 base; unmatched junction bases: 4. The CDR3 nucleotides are TGTGCCAGTAGGGATGGACAGGGGTCCTACAATGAGCAGTTCTTC. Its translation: CASRDGQGSYNEQFF.

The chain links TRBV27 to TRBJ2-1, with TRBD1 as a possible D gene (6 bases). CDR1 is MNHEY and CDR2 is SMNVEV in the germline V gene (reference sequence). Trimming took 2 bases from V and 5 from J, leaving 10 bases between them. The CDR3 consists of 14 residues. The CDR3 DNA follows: TGTGCCAGCAGTTTAAACAGGGTGGACAATGAGCAGTTCTTC. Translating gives CASSLNRVDNEQFF.

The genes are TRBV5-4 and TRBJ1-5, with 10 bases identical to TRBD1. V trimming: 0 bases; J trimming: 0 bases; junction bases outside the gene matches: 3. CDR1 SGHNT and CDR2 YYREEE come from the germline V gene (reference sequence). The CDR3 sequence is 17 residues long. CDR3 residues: CASSLGGTGDSNQPQHF. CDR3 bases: TGTGCCAGCAGCTTGGGTGGGACAGGGGATAGCAATCAGCCCCAGCATTTT.

CDR3 region: CASSGTGIDGYTF. In nucleotides, the CDR3 is TGTGCCAGCAGCGGCACAGGAATCGATGGCTACACCTTC. The rearrangement joins TRBV5-6 to TRBJ1-2, with a tentative D call TRBD1 (5 bases). Trimming cost V 4 bases and J 6 bases, with 13 bases left between them. Germline assignment: CDR1 SGHDT and CDR2 YYEEEE. The CDR3 runs 13 residues.

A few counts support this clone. The CDR3 DNA reads as TGTGCCAGCAGCCATACAGGGGGCTACGAGCAGTACTTC. Translated, it gives CASSHTGGYEQYF. The rearrangement joins TRBV4-2 to TRBJ2-7, with 8 bases matching TRBD1. CDR3 length: 13 amino acids. V lost 3 bases, J lost 3 bases, and 1 base stayed unmatched. The germline gives CDR1 LGHNA, CDR2 YNFKEQ.

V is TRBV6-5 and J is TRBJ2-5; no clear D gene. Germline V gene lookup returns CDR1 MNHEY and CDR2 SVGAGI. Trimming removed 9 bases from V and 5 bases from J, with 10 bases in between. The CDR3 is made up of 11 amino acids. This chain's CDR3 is CASKVKETQYF. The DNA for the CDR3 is TGTGCCAGTAAAGTTAAGGAGACCCAGTACTTC.

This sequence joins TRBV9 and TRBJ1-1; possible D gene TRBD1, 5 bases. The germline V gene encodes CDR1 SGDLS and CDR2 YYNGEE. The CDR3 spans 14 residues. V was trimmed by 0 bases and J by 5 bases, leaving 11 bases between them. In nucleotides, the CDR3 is TGTGCCAGCAGCGTAGTCCCGGGGGGGACTGAAGCTTTCTTT. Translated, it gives CASSVVPGGTEAFF.

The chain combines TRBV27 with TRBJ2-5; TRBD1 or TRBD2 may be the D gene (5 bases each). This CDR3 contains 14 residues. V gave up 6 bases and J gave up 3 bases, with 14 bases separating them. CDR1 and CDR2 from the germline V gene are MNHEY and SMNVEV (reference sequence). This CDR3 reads CASSDPGREETQYF. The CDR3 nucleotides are TGTGCCAGCAGCGACCCGGGACGCGAAGAGACCCAGTACTTC.

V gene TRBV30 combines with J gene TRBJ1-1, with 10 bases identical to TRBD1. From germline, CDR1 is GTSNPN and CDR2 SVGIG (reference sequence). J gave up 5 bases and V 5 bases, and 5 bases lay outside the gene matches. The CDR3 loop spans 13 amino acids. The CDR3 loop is CAWGDRGSTEAFF. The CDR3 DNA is TGTGCCTGGGGGGACAGGGGATCTACTGAAGCTTTCTTT.

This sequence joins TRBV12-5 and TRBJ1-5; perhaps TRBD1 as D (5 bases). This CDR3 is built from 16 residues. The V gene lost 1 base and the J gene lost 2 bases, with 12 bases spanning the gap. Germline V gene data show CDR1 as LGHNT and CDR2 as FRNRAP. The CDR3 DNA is TGTGCTAGTGGTTTGGCGGCAGGGATCGGCAATCAGCCCCAGCATTTT. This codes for CASGLAAGIGNQPQHF.

CDR3 coding DNA: TGTGCCAGCAGCGGGGGAGGTGAGGACACTGAAGCTTTCTTT. Protein: CASSGGGEDTEAFF. The rearrangement uses TRBV9 and TRBJ1-1; D gene uncertain. Trimming stripped 3 bases from V and 3 bases from J, with 12 bases between. The germline CDR1 and CDR2 sequences are SGDLS and YYNGEE. The CDR3 consists of 14 residues.

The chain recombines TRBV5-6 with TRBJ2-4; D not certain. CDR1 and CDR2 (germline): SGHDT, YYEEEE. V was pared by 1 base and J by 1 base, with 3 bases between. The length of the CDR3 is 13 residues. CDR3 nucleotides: TGTGCCAGCAGCTTGTGGGCCAAAAACATTCAGTACTTC. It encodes CASSLWAKNIQYF.

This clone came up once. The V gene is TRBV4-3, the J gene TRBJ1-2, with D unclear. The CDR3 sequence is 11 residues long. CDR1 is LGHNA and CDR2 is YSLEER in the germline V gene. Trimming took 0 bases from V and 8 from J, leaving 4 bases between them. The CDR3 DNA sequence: TGCGCCAGCAGCCAAGATAAGGGCTACACCTTC. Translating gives CASSQDKGYTF.

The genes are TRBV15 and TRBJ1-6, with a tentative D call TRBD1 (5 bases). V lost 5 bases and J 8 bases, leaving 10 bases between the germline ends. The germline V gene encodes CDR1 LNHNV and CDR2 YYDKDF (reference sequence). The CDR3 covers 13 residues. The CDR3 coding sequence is TGTGCCACCAGCGGGACGGGTGATTCACCCCTCCACTTT. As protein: CATSGTGDSPLHF.

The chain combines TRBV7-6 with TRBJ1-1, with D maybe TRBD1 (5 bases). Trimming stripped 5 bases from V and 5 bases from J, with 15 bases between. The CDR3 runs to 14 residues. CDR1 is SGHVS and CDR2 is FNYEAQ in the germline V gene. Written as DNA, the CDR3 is TGTGCCAGCAGCAGAAGCGGGGGTTCGACTGAAGCTTTCTTT. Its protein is CASSRSGGSTEAFF.

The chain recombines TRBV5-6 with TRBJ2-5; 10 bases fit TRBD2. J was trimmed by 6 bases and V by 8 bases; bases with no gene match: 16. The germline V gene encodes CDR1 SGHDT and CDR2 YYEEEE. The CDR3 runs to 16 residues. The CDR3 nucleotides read TGTGCCAGTATCCTTGGGAGGCTAGCGGGGGATAAGACCCAGTACTTC. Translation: CASILGRLAGDKTQYF.

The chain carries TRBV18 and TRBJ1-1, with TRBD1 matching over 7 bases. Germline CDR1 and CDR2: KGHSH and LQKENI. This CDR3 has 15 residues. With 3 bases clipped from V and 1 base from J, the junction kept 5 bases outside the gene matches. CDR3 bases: TGTGCCAGCTCACCTGGACAGGCTCGGAACACTGAAGCTTTCTTT. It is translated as CASSPGQARNTEAFF.

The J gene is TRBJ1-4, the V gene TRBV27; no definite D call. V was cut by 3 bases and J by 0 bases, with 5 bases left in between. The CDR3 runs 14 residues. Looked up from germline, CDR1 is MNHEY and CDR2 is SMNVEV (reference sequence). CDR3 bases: TGTGCCAGCAGTTTTAGTGCAACTAATGAAAAACTGTTTTTT. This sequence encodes CASSFSATNEKLFF.

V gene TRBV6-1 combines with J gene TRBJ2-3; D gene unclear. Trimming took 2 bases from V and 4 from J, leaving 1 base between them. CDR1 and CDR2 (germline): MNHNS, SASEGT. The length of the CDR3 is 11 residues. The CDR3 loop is CASSEPDTQYF. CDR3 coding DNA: TGTGCCAGCAGTGAACCAGATACGCAGTATTTT.

This CDR3 is CASSPRGGGAVYGYTF. DNA of the CDR3: TGTGCCAGCAGCCCCAGGGGTGGGGGGGCGGTCTATGGCTACACCTTC. The chain joins TRBV9 to TRBJ1-2, with a weak D call TRBD1 (6 bases). V was shortened by 4 bases and J by 4 bases, with 20 bases between the two germline ends. CDR1 is SGDLS and CDR2 is YYNGEE in the germline V gene. The length of the CDR3 is 16 residues.

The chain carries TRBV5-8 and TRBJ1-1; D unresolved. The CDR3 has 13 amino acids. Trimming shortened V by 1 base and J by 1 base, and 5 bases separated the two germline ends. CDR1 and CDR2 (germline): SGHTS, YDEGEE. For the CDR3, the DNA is TGTGCCAGCAGCTTGTCGAAGAACACTGAAGCTTTCTTT. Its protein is CASSLSKNTEAFF.

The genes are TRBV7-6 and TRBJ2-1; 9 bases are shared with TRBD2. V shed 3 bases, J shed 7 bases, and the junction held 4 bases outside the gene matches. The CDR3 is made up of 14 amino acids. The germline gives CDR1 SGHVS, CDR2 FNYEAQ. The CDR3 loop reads CASSLAGGQNEQFF. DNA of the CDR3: TGTGCCAGCAGCTTGGCGGGAGGGCAAAATGAGCAGTTCTTC.

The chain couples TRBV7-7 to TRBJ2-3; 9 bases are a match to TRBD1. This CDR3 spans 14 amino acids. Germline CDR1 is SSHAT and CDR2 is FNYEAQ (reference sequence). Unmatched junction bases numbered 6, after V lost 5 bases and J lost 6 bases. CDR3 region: CASSPGTGSDTQYF. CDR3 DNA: TGTGCCAGCAGCCCCGGGACAGGGTCCGATACGCAGTATTTT.

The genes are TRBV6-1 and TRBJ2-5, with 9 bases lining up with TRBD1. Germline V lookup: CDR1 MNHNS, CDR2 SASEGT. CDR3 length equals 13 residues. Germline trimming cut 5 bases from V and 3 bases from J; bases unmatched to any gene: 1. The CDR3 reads CASSRDREETQYF. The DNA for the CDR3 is TGTGCCAGCAGTAGGGACAGGGAAGAGACCCAGTACTTC.

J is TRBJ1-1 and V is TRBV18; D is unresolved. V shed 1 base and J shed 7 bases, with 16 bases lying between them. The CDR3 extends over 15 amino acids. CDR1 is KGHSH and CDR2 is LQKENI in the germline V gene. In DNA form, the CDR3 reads TGTGCCAGCTCACCACTCACAATGTCCCCGCTTGAAGCTTTCTTT. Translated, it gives CASSPLTMSPLEAFF.

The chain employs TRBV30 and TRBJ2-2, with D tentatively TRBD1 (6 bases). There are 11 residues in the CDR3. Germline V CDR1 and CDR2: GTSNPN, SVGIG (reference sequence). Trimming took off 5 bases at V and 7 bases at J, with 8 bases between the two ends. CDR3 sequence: CAWGQHGELFF. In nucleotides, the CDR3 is TGTGCCTGGGGACAGCACGGGGAGCTGTTTTTT.

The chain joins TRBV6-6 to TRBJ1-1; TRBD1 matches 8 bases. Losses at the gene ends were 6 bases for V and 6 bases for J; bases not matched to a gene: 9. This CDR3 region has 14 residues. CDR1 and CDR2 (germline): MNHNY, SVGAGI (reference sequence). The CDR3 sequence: CASSTPGGGSEAFF. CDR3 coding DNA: TGTGCCAGCAGCACTCCAGGGGGCGGGTCTGAAGCTTTCTTT.

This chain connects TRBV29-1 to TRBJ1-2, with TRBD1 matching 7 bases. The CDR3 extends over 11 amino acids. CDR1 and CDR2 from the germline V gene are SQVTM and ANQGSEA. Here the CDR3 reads CMATGRGGYTF. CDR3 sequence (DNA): TGCATGGCGACAGGGAGGGGTGGCTACACCTTC.